A selection of T cell receptor beta chains follows, all from one sample in a study of cytomegalovirus exposure and HLA in healthy donors. Libraries were prepared by immunoSEQ multiplex PCR; TCRdb keeps only in-frame clonotypes and omits some of them. The top ten hold roughly 3.5% of the sample, which has roughly 100,000 clones, roughly four fifths seen once. The specimen was PBMCs. The source of these receptors is a man between 40 and 49 years old in good health and CMV-seronegative. Both conserved end residues are part of each CDR3. D genes are given only for firm matches. For some rows the clone size is stated as once, few or many, or as a class when expanded; others skip it.

>NA|NA|TRBJ1-1|TRBV11-2
CASSLQINTEAFF
TGTGCCAGCAGCTTACAGATTAACACTGAAGCTTTCTTT
>TRBD1|NA|TRBJ1-2|TRBV5-4
CASSLGQGSVSF
TGTGCCAGCAGCTTGGGACAGGGAAGCGTCTCCTTC
>TRBD1|many|TRBJ2-7|TRBV16
CASSPGTGTGAKEQYF
TGTGCCAGCAGCCCTGGCACCGGGACAGGGGCGAAAGAGCAGTACTTC
>NA|NA|TRBJ1-2|TRBV29-1
CSVEEEDSLRYGYTF
TGCAGCGTTGAAGAGGAGGACAGCCTCCGTTATGGCTACACCTTC
>TRBD1|NA|TRBJ2-1|TRBV15
CATSRGPGQGYNEQFF
TGTGCCACCAGCAGAGGACCGGGACAGGGCTACAATGAGCAGTTCTTC
>TRBD1|few|TRBJ2-5|TRBV2
CASRPGTGVETQYF
TGTGCCAGCAGGCCTGGGACAGGGGTAGAGACCCAGTACTTC
>TRBD2|NA|TRBJ2-5|TRBV5-1
CASSSLAGDYQETQYF
TGCGCCAGCAGCTCTCTAGCGGGGGACTACCAAGAGACCCAGTACTTC
>NA|once|TRBJ1-6|TRBV5-4
CASSFPNDRNSYNSPLHF
TGTGCCAGCAGCTTTCCCAACGACAGGAACTCCTATAATTCACCCCTCCACTTT
>NA|NA|TRBJ2-2|TRBV6-5
CASRRPPHGTGELFF
TGTGCCAGCAGGCGGCCCCCCCACGGCACCGGGGAGCTGTTTTTT
>NA|NA|TRBJ2-5|TRBV28
CASNGGQPQETQYF
TGTGCCAGCAATGGGGGACAACCACAAGAGACCCAGTACTTC
>NA|NA|TRBJ1-5|TRBV30
CAWSVDRNQPQHF
TGTGCCTGGAGTGTAGATAGAAATCAGCCCCAGCATTTT
>TRBD2|NA|TRBJ2-1|TRBV13
CASSQGLAGRYNEQFF
TGTGCCAGCAGCCAAGGACTAGCGGGGCGCTACAATGAGCAGTTCTTC
>TRBD1|NA|TRBJ2-7|TRBV5-6
CASSLDGQGALEQYF
TGTGCCAGCAGCTTGGATGGACAGGGTGCCCTCGAGCAGTACTTC
>NA|NA|TRBJ2-3|TRBV7-2
CASNELGYTDTQYF
TGTGCCAGCAACGAACTAGGATACACAGATACGCAGTATTTT
>TRBD1|few|TRBJ1-4|TRBV6-1
CASSLGQGGEKLFF
TGTGCCAGCAGCCTAGGACAGGGAGGGGAAAAACTGTTTTTT
>NA|once|TRBJ2-5|TRBV7-2
CASSLGRAQETQYF
TGTGCCAGCAGCTTAGGCAGGGCCCAAGAGACCCAGTACTTC
>NA|NA|TRBJ1-6|TRBV15
CATSRDLGRGNSPLHF
TGTGCCACCAGCAGAGATCTGGGTCGAGGCAATTCACCCCTCCACTTT
>TRBD1|NA|TRBJ1-1|TRBV2
CATRQGLLNTEAFF
TGTGCCACCAGACAGGGCCTCCTGAACACTGAAGCTTTCTTT
>NA|NA|TRBJ1-1|TRBV5-6
CASSLKGFDTEAFF
TGTGCCAGCAGCTTGAAGGGGTTCGACACTGAAGCTTTCTTT
>NA|NA|TRBJ2-5|TRBV28
CASSLTGVQETQYF
TGTGCCAGCAGTCTAACGGGGGTACAAGAGACCCAGTACTTC
>TRBD1|NA|TRBJ1-6|TRBV7-6
CASSAQGQGGSPLHF
TGTGCCAGCAGCGCCCAGGGACAGGGGGGTTCACCCCTCCACTTT
>NA|NA|TRBJ2-3|TRBV11-3
CASSRGVATSTDTQYF
TGTGCCAGCAGCCGAGGAGTAGCGACTAGCACAGATACGCAGTATTTT
>TRBD1|NA|TRBJ1-5|TRBV27
CASSAQNRGQPQHF
TGTGCCAGCAGTGCCCAAAACAGGGGCCAGCCCCAGCATTTT
>NA|few|TRBJ2-1|TRBV7-7
CASSLDRENEQFF
TGTGCCAGCAGCTTAGACAGGGAGAATGAGCAGTTCTTC
>NA|NA|TRBJ1-2|TRBV5-5
CASAPGVGARTFISGYTF
TGTGCCAGCGCACCAGGGGTAGGGGCAAGAACCTTTATATCGGGCTACACCTTC
>NA|NA|TRBJ1-1|TRBV29-1
CSGRVDAEAFF
TGCAGCGGGAGGGTGGACGCTGAAGCTTTCTTT
>NA|few|TRBJ2-3|TRBV11-1
CASSFDFSSTDTQYF
TGTGCCAGCAGCTTTGACTTTTCTAGCACAGATACGCAGTATTTT
>NA|NA|TRBJ2-3|TRBV7-8
CASSTLTAGDTQYF
TGTGCCAGCAGCACTTTGACAGCCGGAGATACGCAGTATTTT
>NA|NA|TRBJ1-5|TRBV4-1
CASSQVQYDSNQPQHF
TGCGCCAGCAGCCAAGTCCAGTATGATAGCAATCAGCCCCAGCATTTT
>TRBD1|few|TRBJ2-2|TRBV15
CATSSRQGGTGELFF
TGTGCCACCAGCTCACGACAGGGGGGGACCGGGGAGCTGTTTTTT
>TRBD1|NA|TRBJ2-5|TRBV5-1
CASSWDRRQETQYF
TGCGCCAGCAGCTGGGACAGGCGACAAGAGACCCAGTACTTC
>NA|NA|TRBJ1-6|TRBV5-4
CASSLDGGLNSPLHF
TGTGCCAGCAGCTTGGACGGGGGACTGAATTCACCCCTCCACTTT
>NA|NA|TRBJ1-3|TRBV4-3
CASSQVLGAGNTIYF
TGCGCCAGCAGCCAAGTCTTAGGGGCCGGAAACACCATATATTTT
>NA|NA|TRBJ1-2|TRBV7-9
CASSLGAGYGYTF
TGTGCCAGCAGCTTAGGGGCAGGCTATGGCTACACCTTC
>NA|NA|TRBJ1-6|TRBV6-6
CASSGGGAHNSPLHF
TGTGCCAGCAGTGGCGGGGGCGCTCATAATTCACCCCTCCACTTT
>NA|NA|TRBJ1-1|TRBV5-6
CASSSTGETTEAFF
TGTGCCAGCAGCTCCACAGGAGAGACCACTGAAGCTTTCTTT
>TRBD1|NA|TRBJ2-1|TRBV6-5
CASSYSTGQVDNEQFF
TGTGCCAGCAGTTACTCGACGGGACAGGTCGACAATGAGCAGTTCTTC
>NA|NA|TRBJ2-3|TRBV18
CASSPIPPGSTDTQYF
TGTGCCAGCTCGCCTATCCCCCCAGGGAGCACAGATACGCAGTATTTT
>TRBD2|NA|TRBJ2-3|TRBV4-2
CASILQHGVERGPAGQYF
TGTGCCAGCATCCTACAGCACGGAGTTGAGCGGGGCCCGGCAGGGCAGTATTTT
>NA|NA|TRBJ1-1|TRBV18
CASSLQGSNTEAFF
TGTGCCAGCTCACTCCAGGGCTCCAACACTGAAGCTTTCTTT
>NA|once|TRBJ2-7|TRBV18
CASSPSVRGQEQYF
TGTGCCAGCTCACCATCCGTAAGAGGGCAAGAGCAGTACTTC
>NA|NA|TRBJ1-3|TRBV7-2
CASSLLRTDSGNTIYF
TGTGCCAGCAGCCTACTTAGGACAGACTCTGGAAACACCATATATTTT